The present T cell receptor (beta chain) was sequenced within a study of early T cells in non-severe SARS-CoV-2 infection. Study-wide background: The sequenced material was bulk RNA from unsorted whole blood, and its chains were unpaired. Regarding the study as a whole: Anti-spike CD8 responses were favored in VDJdb matching, and private and CD4 specificities were missed.

V lost 6 bases and J lost 5; bases outside the gene matches: 5. This CDR3 has 14 amino acids. Individual cDNA molecules received unique molecular identifiers. Each CDR3 protein is one row after TCRdb ran MiXCR on the 5' RACE reads. The sample carries roughly 97,000 distinct CDR3 sequences, approximately 11% recorded once. In this sample, this clonotype turned up many times. What it recognizes is unknown. The V gene is TRBV12-3 or TRBV12-4, the J gene TRBJ2-1; 9 positions agree with TRBD1. The sequenced sample was whole blood, obtained at baseline. The source is an adult who was a healthcare worker with PCR-confirmed SARS-CoV-2 infection or an uninfected control (not recorded which). Written as DNA, the CDR3 is TGTGCCAGCAGGGGGACAGGGAGGAACAATGAGCAGTTCTTC. This encodes CASRGTGRNNEQFF.